This T cell receptor (beta chain) was identified during a study of T cell clonality in common variable immunodeficiency (dated by TCRdb to the mid-2010s). Paper-wide results and their limitations: Even though DNA input was equal, the average per sample came to about 81,820 unique sequences for controls compared with roughly 30,000 for CVID samples. CVID subjects shared fewer TCRbeta clones with each other than healthy controls did (p < 0.0001). Patient heterogeneity within the CVID cohort put limits on correlating repertoire features with clinical complications. CVID TCRbeta sequences were reported to have fewer deletions and N-nucleotide insertions and to lack highly modified clones with 13 or more V deletions. It was noted by the authors that sequencing of the repertoires of T cell subpopulations would be needed to clarify the cause of the increased clonality in CVID. TCRbeta clonality was higher in CVID subjects than in healthy controls (t-test p = 0.018), and the increase was most characteristic of about a third of subjects.

The CDR3 sequence holds 15 residues, the cysteine and phenylalanine included. The DNA covers only part of the CDR3, 36 bases in frame from base 1. Trimming removed 5 bases from V and 0 bases from J, leaving 13 bases between the germline ends. Sequences MNHEY (CDR1) and SVGEGT (CDR2) are obtained from the germline V gene. Predominantly Caucasian heritage was noted among both the CVID patients and the healthy controls. From each donor, 5 to 8 ml of heparinized peripheral whole blood was collected. Genomic DNA from adults with common variable immune deficiency (CVID) and from healthy adult controls was used for sequencing of TCRbeta CDR3 repertoires. There were approximately 22 healthy adult volunteers in the control group (about 12 female and 10 or so male), ranging in age from about 23 to 66 years, with a mean age of around 31. Diluted blood was density-centrifuged over Hypaque 1077 or Ficoll-Paque to isolate peripheral blood mononuclear cells. Unsorted mononuclear cells served as the source of genomic DNA, which was extracted either by Qiagen column purification or by a centrifugation-based method.

For sequencing input, CVID and control samples contributed equivalent amounts of genomic DNA. For every sample, a 60 bp segment covering the rearranged TCRbeta CDR3 region was amplified and then sequenced. The immunoSEQ assay, a bias-corrected multiplex PCR with high-throughput sequencing, was employed for TCRbeta amplification. Processing in the source paper ran as follows. Every unique nucleotide sequence counted as a clone and was annotated with V, D and J genes, copy number and frequency. Sequences were labeled productive if in frame, and non-productive if out of frame or containing stop codons. Clonality was calculated from Shannon's entropy as previously described. Mean CDR3 Kyte-Doolittle hydropathy was derived from the predicted amino acid sequences of productive clones. Hierarchical clustering of scaled V gene usage was performed with the R hclust function using Manhattan distance and complete linkage. Clone sharing by CDR3 amino acid sequence was assessed by resampling 12 repertoires per group over 100 rounds. The repertoires were searched for around 65 published EBV-specific and almost 250 published CMV-specific TCRbeta sequences. Analysis left out two CVID samples that produced under 10,000 sequences, so 35 to 50 CVID repertoires remained. The table was pulled from immuneACCESS by TCRdb, which kept in-frame rearrangements only. Such tables lose some clones; where checked, under half of the loss comes from unresolved V genes, and the rest has no known cause. That table supplies the V and J calls and clone size; D and trimming were determined from the DNA. The table for this sample lists around 39,000 clones, none of them counted only once. Approximately 1% of the sample comes from the top ten.

This clone was counted ten times or more. The antigen it binds to is not known. The read finishes 3 residues shy of the CDR3 end, and the germline J gene is used to complete it. The sequencing input was peripheral blood mononuclear cells. The clonotype was recovered from a person aged 18 to 69 in good health. The chain couples TRBV6-2 or TRBV6-3 to TRBJ1-2; no D segment can be confidently identified. Incomplete CDR3 DNA: TGTGCCAGCAGTCCTCGGGGAGGGCCTAACTATGGC. Its product reads: CASSPRGGPNYG. The CDR3 reads in full as CASSPRGGPNYGYTF.